A selection of T cell receptor beta chains follows, all from one sample in a study of shared clonotypes between healthy human individuals. Libraries were prepared by immunoSEQ multiplex PCR; TCRdb keeps only in-frame clonotypes and omits some of them. The sample includes approximately 740,000 clones, 80% to 95% of them seen just once. Sample: naive CD8+ T cells sorted from blood. These receptors were obtained from a man aged 25-45 years in good health. The CDR3 runs from the conserved cysteine through the conserved F or W. Each record gives: clone size, J gene, V gene, D gene, CDR3 DNA, CDR3 protein. The D gene is left open where the match is weak. Rows may omit the clone size; those that give it use once, few, many or a size class.

clone_size: NA
j_call: TRBJ2-7
v_call: TRBV6-1
d_call: NA
cdr3_nt: TGTGCCAGCCGCACAACCATCTACGAGCAGTACTTC
cdr3_aa: CASRTTIYEQYF

clone_size: NA
j_call: TRBJ1-5
v_call: TRBV27
d_call: NA
cdr3_nt: TGTGCCAGCAGTTCCCAACAGTGGGGCAATCAGCCCCAGCATTTT
cdr3_aa: CASSSQQWGNQPQHF

clone_size: few
j_call: TRBJ1-1
v_call: TRBV2
d_call: TRBD1
cdr3_nt: TGTGCCAGCAGTGAAAGTCGGGACAGGGGACCTGAAGCTTTCTTT
cdr3_aa: CASSESRDRGPEAFF

clone_size: NA
j_call: TRBJ1-5
v_call: TRBV10-3
d_call: TRBD1
cdr3_nt: TGTGCCATCAGTGAGTCAGGGACAGGAGTTTATCAGCCCCAGCATTTT
cdr3_aa: CAISESGTGVYQPQHF

clone_size: NA
j_call: TRBJ2-6
v_call: TRBV28
d_call: NA
cdr3_nt: TGTGCCAGTGACGGGCACTCTGGGGCCAACGTCCTGACTTTC
cdr3_aa: CASDGHSGANVLTF

clone_size: NA
j_call: TRBJ1-5
v_call: TRBV5-4
d_call: TRBD1
cdr3_nt: TGTGCCAGCAGCTTAGCAGGGGGTCAGCCCCAGCATTTT
cdr3_aa: CASSLAGGQPQHF

clone_size: NA
j_call: TRBJ1-5
v_call: TRBV13
d_call: NA
cdr3_nt: TGTGCCAGCAGCTTTGGGGGAAGGGGCAATCAGCCCCAGCATTTT
cdr3_aa: CASSFGGRGNQPQHF

clone_size: NA
j_call: TRBJ2-1
v_call: TRBV6-5
d_call: TRBD2
cdr3_nt: TGTGCCAGCAGTTACCTGGGACTAGGGAATGAGCAGTTCTTC
cdr3_aa: CASSYLGLGNEQFF

clone_size: NA
j_call: TRBJ2-2
v_call: TRBV5-4
d_call: TRBD2
cdr3_nt: TGTGCCAGCAGCTTTGGGGCGGGAGAGGCCGGGGAGCTGTTTTTT
cdr3_aa: CASSFGAGEAGELFF

clone_size: once
j_call: TRBJ2-1
v_call: TRBV30
d_call: NA
cdr3_nt: TGTGCCTGGAGCCCGTCAGGGAATGAGCAGTTCTTC
cdr3_aa: CAWSPSGNEQFF

clone_size: NA
j_call: TRBJ1-2
v_call: TRBV7-9
d_call: TRBD1
cdr3_nt: TGTGCCAGCAGCTTAGCATACGGTAGGGCCGCGGACAGGGACTATGGCTACACCTTC
cdr3_aa: CASSLAYGRAADRDYGYTF

clone_size: NA
j_call: TRBJ1-2
v_call: TRBV7-9
d_call: NA
cdr3_nt: TGTGCCAGCAGCTTGGGACCTTCGGTACCTAACTATGGCTACACCTTC
cdr3_aa: CASSLGPSVPNYGYTF

clone_size: NA
j_call: TRBJ2-5
v_call: TRBV11-1
d_call: TRBD1
cdr3_nt: TGTGCCAGCAGCCGAGCTGACAGGGGGAAAGAGACCCAGTACTTC
cdr3_aa: CASSRADRGKETQYF

clone_size: NA
j_call: TRBJ2-7
v_call: TRBV11-2
d_call: NA
cdr3_nt: TGTGCCAGCAGCTTAGCGGGAGACTACGAGCAGTACTTC
cdr3_aa: CASSLAGDYEQYF

clone_size: NA
j_call: TRBJ2-7
v_call: TRBV11-2
d_call: TRBD2
cdr3_nt: TGTGCCAGCAGCCATAGCGGGCCAAGCTCCTACGAGCAGTACTTC
cdr3_aa: CASSHSGPSSYEQYF

clone_size: NA
j_call: TRBJ2-1
v_call: TRBV7-9
d_call: NA
cdr3_nt: TGTGCCAGCAGCTTAGTCGAAGTAACCTACAATGAGCAGTTCTTC
cdr3_aa: CASSLVEVTYNEQFF

clone_size: NA
j_call: TRBJ2-5
v_call: TRBV9
d_call: TRBD1
cdr3_nt: TGTGCCAGCAACCGCGGGACAGGGTATTTCGAGACCCAGTACTTC
cdr3_aa: CASNRGTGYFETQYF

clone_size: once
j_call: TRBJ2-1
v_call: TRBV27
d_call: NA
cdr3_nt: TGTGCCAGCAGTTTATCGGGTAGTAATGAGCAGTTCTTC
cdr3_aa: CASSLSGSNEQFF

clone_size: NA
j_call: TRBJ1-1
v_call: TRBV28
d_call: NA
cdr3_nt: TGTGCCAGCAGTATGCTCAACTCTGAAGCTTTCTTT
cdr3_aa: CASSMLNSEAFF

clone_size: NA
j_call: TRBJ1-3
v_call: TRBV7-9
d_call: NA
cdr3_nt: TGTGCCAGCAGCTCCCTGGGCCTCCGCTCTGGAAACACCATATATTTT
cdr3_aa: CASSSLGLRSGNTIYF

clone_size: NA
j_call: TRBJ1-5
v_call: TRBV28
d_call: NA
cdr3_nt: TGTGCCAGCAGGCATGTCAGGGGCAATCAGCCCCAGCATTTT
cdr3_aa: CASRHVRGNQPQHF

clone_size: NA
j_call: TRBJ2-5
v_call: TRBV13
d_call: NA
cdr3_nt: TGTGCCAGCAGCCTTATTTCAGAGACCCAGTACTTC
cdr3_aa: CASSLISETQYF

clone_size: NA
j_call: TRBJ2-7
v_call: TRBV6-1
d_call: NA
cdr3_nt: TGTGCCAGCAGCCTGCAGAAGCCCTCCTACGAGCAGTACTTC
cdr3_aa: CASSLQKPSYEQYF

clone_size: NA
j_call: TRBJ2-1
v_call: TRBV7-2
d_call: NA
cdr3_nt: TGTGCCAGCAGGGGAGAGGTAGCAGACAGCTCCTACAATGAGCAGTTCTTC
cdr3_aa: CASRGEVADSSYNEQFF

clone_size: NA
j_call: TRBJ2-3
v_call: TRBV16
d_call: NA
cdr3_nt: TGTGCCAGCAGCCAGTTACAGAGTGGGCCGGATAGCACAGATACGCAGTATTTT
cdr3_aa: CASSQLQSGPDSTDTQYF

clone_size: NA
j_call: TRBJ2-7
v_call: TRBV9
d_call: TRBD1
cdr3_nt: TGTGCCAGCAGCCCGGGGACAGCCCGCGAGCAGTACTTC
cdr3_aa: CASSPGTAREQYF

clone_size: NA
j_call: TRBJ2-5
v_call: TRBV19
d_call: NA
cdr3_nt: TGTGCCAGTAGTGTGGACTCAGCGGAGACCCAGTACTTC
cdr3_aa: CASSVDSAETQYF

clone_size: NA
j_call: TRBJ2-5
v_call: TRBV6-1
d_call: TRBD2
cdr3_nt: TGTGCCAGTTGGGGGGGGCTAGCGGGAGTGGAGACCCAGTACTTC
cdr3_aa: CASWGGLAGVETQYF

clone_size: NA
j_call: TRBJ2-7
v_call: TRBV4-1
d_call: NA
cdr3_nt: TGCGCCAGCAGCCAAGTCGCTAAAACCTACGAGCAGTACTTC
cdr3_aa: CASSQVAKTYEQYF

clone_size: NA
j_call: TRBJ2-2
v_call: TRBV7-9
d_call: TRBD2
cdr3_nt: TGTGCCAGCAGCCCGAGCGGGAGCGCCGGGGAGCTGTTTTTT
cdr3_aa: CASSPSGSAGELFF

clone_size: NA
j_call: TRBJ2-1
v_call: TRBV7-6
d_call: NA
cdr3_nt: TGTGCCAGCAGCCTCGGTAAAACTGAGCAGTTCTTC
cdr3_aa: CASSLGKTEQFF

clone_size: NA
j_call: TRBJ2-7
v_call: TRBV7-9
d_call: NA
cdr3_nt: TGTGCCAGCAGCTCAAACTACGAGCAGTACTTC
cdr3_aa: CASSSNYEQYF

clone_size: NA
j_call: TRBJ2-1
v_call: TRBV19
d_call: NA
cdr3_nt: TGTGCCAGTAGTATGCACTTATACAATGAGCAGTTCTTC
cdr3_aa: CASSMHLYNEQFF

clone_size: NA
j_call: TRBJ1-5
v_call: TRBV5-8
d_call: NA
cdr3_nt: TGTGCCAGCAGCTTGTACGGTCAGCCCCAGCATTTT
cdr3_aa: CASSLYGQPQHF

clone_size: once
j_call: TRBJ2-2
v_call: TRBV27
d_call: TRBD2
cdr3_nt: TGTGCCAGCAGCCATCCGGCTAGCGGGGGCACCGGGGAGCTGTTTTTT
cdr3_aa: CASSHPASGGTGELFF

clone_size: NA
j_call: TRBJ1-5
v_call: TRBV4-1
d_call: NA
cdr3_nt: TGCGCCAGCAGCCAAGAGGCCGACATAAGCAATCAGCCCCAGCATTTT
cdr3_aa: CASSQEADISNQPQHF

clone_size: NA
j_call: TRBJ2-7
v_call: TRBV4-1
d_call: NA
cdr3_nt: TGCGCCAGCAGCCAATACCAATGGAGCTCCTACGAGCAGTACTTC
cdr3_aa: CASSQYQWSSYEQYF

clone_size: NA
j_call: TRBJ2-5
v_call: TRBV27
d_call: NA
cdr3_nt: TGTGCCAGCAGGCCCTGGGTCAGGCAAGAGACCCAGTACTTC
cdr3_aa: CASRPWVRQETQYF

clone_size: NA
j_call: TRBJ2-1
v_call: TRBV5-4
d_call: TRBD2
cdr3_nt: TGTGCCAGCAGCTTCTGGCTAGCGGAAGAGCAGTTCTTC
cdr3_aa: CASSFWLAEEQFF

clone_size: NA
j_call: TRBJ2-1
v_call: TRBV11-2
d_call: NA
cdr3_nt: TGTGCCAGCAGCTTAGCGGACAGACTCTACGATGAGCAGTTCTTC
cdr3_aa: CASSLADRLYDEQFF

clone_size: NA
j_call: TRBJ2-1
v_call: TRBV27
d_call: TRBD2
cdr3_nt: TGTGCCAGCACCATAGCGGGAGGTGGTAATGAGCAGTTCTTC
cdr3_aa: CASTIAGGGNEQFF